A selection of T cell receptor beta chains follows, all from one sample in a study of blood T cell repertoires in COVID-19. The method was immunoSEQ multiplex PCR; TCRdb's version includes in-frame clones alone and lacks a portion of them. The sample lists 330,000 or so clones; about 92% were seen once. Source material: PBMCs or T cells enriched from blood (not recorded which). The receptors were sampled from a woman aged 30 to 39 who had recovered from COVID-19. Each CDR3 is given with its conserved first and last residue. The D gene is left open where the match is weak. Size values are once, few and many counts, or a class for expanded clones, and some rows have none.

CDR3 DNA	CDR3 protein	D gene	J gene	clone size	V gene
TGTGCCAGCAGCGTAGATTCGGGAGCCACTGAAGCTTTCTTT	CASSVDSGATEAFF	.	TRBJ1-1	.	TRBV9
TGTGCCGCTCAAGGGGAACAGGGGGCTGACACCGGGGAGCTGTTTTTT	CAAQGEQGADTGELFF	TRBD1	TRBJ2-2	few	TRBV10-3
TGTGCCAGCAGCCAACTAGGACAGGGGCGGGGTGAGCAGTTCTTC	CASSQLGQGRGEQFF	TRBD1	TRBJ2-1	once	TRBV3-1/TRBV3-2
TGTGCCAGCAGCTTGGGAGTGGGAACAGATACGCAGTATTTT	CASSLGVGTDTQYF	.	TRBJ2-3	.	TRBV7-3
TGTGCCAGCAGCGTAGTAGGGGCCGGGGAGCTGTTTTTT	CASSVVGAGELFF	.	TRBJ2-2	.	TRBV9
TGTGCCAGCAGTTTAAGGCAGGGCAACTATGGCTACACCTTC	CASSLRQGNYGYTF	.	TRBJ1-2	.	TRBV27
TGTGCCAGCAGTATCTGGGGGGGAGATACGCAGTATTTT	CASSIWGGDTQYF	TRBD2	TRBJ2-3	.	TRBV12-3/TRBV12-4
TGTGCCTGCCCAGGACAGGGCTATGGCTACACCTTC	CACPGQGYGYTF	TRBD1	TRBJ1-2	few	TRBV30
TGTGCCAGTAGTGCAGACAGTCAAGAGACCCAGTACTTC	CASSADSQETQYF	.	TRBJ2-5	once	TRBV19
TGTGCCACCTCAACGGACAGGGGAGGATACGAGCAGTACTTC	CATSTDRGGYEQYF	TRBD1	TRBJ2-7	.	TRBV15
TGTGCCAGCAGCCAAGATGGGGGGGTGTCAGAGACCCAGTACTTC	CASSQDGGVSETQYF	TRBD2	TRBJ2-5	.	TRBV3-1/TRBV3-2
TGTGCCAGCAGCTTAAAAGCCGGGACAGGGGTCCGCACCTACGAGCAGTACTTC	CASSLKAGTGVRTYEQYF	TRBD1	TRBJ2-7	.	TRBV7-3
TGTGCCAGCAGCTTAGCGTCGGGAGGTCGGACAGATACGCAGTATTTT	CASSLASGGRTDTQYF	TRBD2	TRBJ2-3	.	TRBV7-2
TGCGCCAGCAGCTTAGGGGGAGACGGATTCTATGGCTACACCTTC	CASSLGGDGFYGYTF	.	TRBJ1-2	few	TRBV5-1
TGTGCCAGCAGCTTCCAAAAAACCGACAGCTCCTATAATTCACCCCTCCACTTT	CASSFQKTDSSYNSPLHF	.	TRBJ1-6	.	TRBV5-4